Shown below are 10 T cell receptor beta chains from a single sample sequenced in a study of T cell responses to AZD1222 COVID-19 vaccine. Clones were read by immunoSEQ multiplex PCR, and TCRdb kept only the in-frame ones, dropping some. The sample holds roughly 98,000 clones; approximately 84% are singletons and the top ten take 14%. The starting material was peripheral blood, obtained 28 days after the second AZD1222 dose. The receptors come from an adult who received the AZD1222 COVID-19 vaccine.

This chain links TRBV7-8 with TRBJ1-3, with D maybe TRBD1 (5 bases). Trimming left V 6 bases short and J 4 bases short, with 13 bases between. The germline CDR1 and CDR2 sequences are SGHVS and FQNEAQ. The CDR3 has 14 amino acids. CDR3 DNA: TGTGCCAGCAGGCCCGGGGCGGCGGGAAACACCATATATTTT. It encodes CASRPGAAGNTIYF.

A few counts support this clone. A read error may produce the germline difference seen at one junction end. This chain connects TRBV2 to TRBJ2-1, with 9 nucleotides matching TRBD2. The CDR3 loop spans 15 amino acids. Germline-derived CDR1 and CDR2 are SNHLY and FYNNEI. Here the CDR3 reads CASREVAGDYNEQFF. The CDR3 nucleotides are TGTGCCAGCAGGGAAGTAGCGGGAGACTACAATGAGCAGTTCTTC.

The J gene is TRBJ2-2, the V gene TRBV4-2; 8 nucleotides line up with TRBD2. V was clipped by 1 base and J by 4 bases; unmatched bases: 2. Germline CDR1 LGHNA, CDR2 YNFKEQ. The CDR3 consists of 15 residues. DNA of the CDR3: TGTGCCAGCAGCCAAGCGGGGGGGAGCACCGGGGAGCTGTTTTTT. Encoded protein: CASSQAGGSTGELFF.

The chain is built from TRBV5-1 and TRBJ2-3; D is perhaps TRBD2 (5 bases). V dropped 4 bases and J dropped 4 bases, with 13 bases sitting between them. Germline V gene data show CDR1 as SGHRS and CDR2 as YFSETQ. This CDR3 has 14 amino acids. The CDR3 protein is CASSSSSGSDTQYF. CDR3 nucleotides: TGCGCCAGCAGCAGCTCCTCGGGGTCAGATACGCAGTATTTT.

V and J are TRBV5-1 and TRBJ1-1, with D uncertain. Germline V gene sequence: CDR1 SGHRS, CDR2 YFSETQ. V was pared by 7 bases and J by 0 bases, with 10 bases between. CDR3 length: 13 residues. The CDR3 here is CASASGLNTEAFF. In DNA, the CDR3 is TGCGCCAGCGCCTCGGGCCTGAACACTGAAGCTTTCTTT.

This clone is labeled medium-sized. This sample includes further DNA sequences coding for the same CDR3. The chain has TRBV6-5 and TRBJ1-5; no clear D gene. CDR3 length: 12 residues. Between the trimmed V and J ends, which lost 4 bases and 4 bases, there was a span of 5 bases. CDR1 MNHEY and CDR2 SVGAGI come from the germline V gene. The chain's CDR3 is CASSSGNQPQHF. The CDR3 DNA reads TGTGCCAGCAGTTCAGGAAATCAGCCCCAGCATTTT.

This chain connects TRBV19 to TRBJ2-7, with 8 bases matching TRBD2. The CDR3 is 13 residues long. V lost 10 bases, J lost 3 bases, and 8 bases stayed unmatched. The germline V gene has CDR1 LNHDA and CDR2 SQIVND (reference sequence). The CDR3 DNA follows: TGTGCCACGACGCGGGGGGCTGACTACGAGCAGTACTTC. Amino acids: CATTRGADYEQYF.

This clone occurred a few times. The CDR3 DNA is TGTGCCAGTAGTACTACTGGGTCGGACACCATATATTTT. Protein: CASSTTGSDTIYF. This chain links TRBV19 with TRBJ1-3; D gene ambiguous. The V end lost 4 bases, the J end lost 8 bases, and 12 bases lay between the germline ends. The CDR3 length is 13 residues. Germline CDR1 is LNHDA and CDR2 is SQIVND (reference sequence).

The V call is TRBV21-1, the J call TRBJ2-1; the DNA was not used to check the table's D call, TRBD2. TRBV21-1 is a pseudogene locus. The CDR3 is 13 amino acids. In nucleotides, the CDR3 is TGTGCCAGCACCCACTACTCCTACAATGAGCAGTTCTTC. It translates to CASTHYSYNEQFF.

This rearrangement joins TRBV3-1 (or the pseudogene TRBV3-2) to TRBJ2-1; 10 nucleotides align to TRBD2. CDR1 is LGHDT, CDR2 YNNKEL, per germline (reference sequence). With V trimmed by 1 base and J by 13 bases, 13 bases remained unmatched. The CDR3 contains 16 residues. The CDR3 here is CASSQGRRTSGQEQFF. CDR3 nucleotide sequence: TGTGCCAGCAGCCAAGGGCGCCGGACTAGCGGCCAGGAACAGTTCTTC.